A selection of T cell receptor beta chains follows, all from one sample in a study of post-analysis software for immune sequencing data. TCRdb re-analysed the PCR reads in MiXCR, keeping a single row per CDR3 protein. The repertoire holds fewer than 600,000 distinct CDR3 sequences, with around 40% as singletons. Material: blood. Receptors originate from a girl between 5 and 17 years old with multiple sclerosis. CDR3s include the opening cysteine and the closing phenylalanine or tryptophan. Each record gives: CDR3 protein, CDR3 DNA, V gene, J gene, clone size, D gene. A D gene is named only where the DNA matches it firmly. Some rows mark clone size as missing; the rest say once, few, many or name a class of expanded clone.

CDR3aa: CASSYSRVTGSDSPLHF
CDR3nt: TGTGCCAGCAGTTACTCGAGGGTAACGGGGTCGGATTCACCCCTCCACTTT
v_gene: TRBV6-5
j_gene: TRBJ1-6
abundance: few
d_gene: -

CDR3aa: CATSRDSSGPEYGYTF
CDR3nt: TGTGCCACCAGCAGAGATTCCTCCGGGCCAGAATATGGCTACACCTTC
v_gene: TRBV15
j_gene: TRBJ1-2
abundance: few
d_gene: -

CDR3aa: CSASRSTTDTQYF
CDR3nt: TGCAGTGCTAGTAGGTCCACCACAGATACGCAGTATTTT
v_gene: TRBV20-1
j_gene: TRBJ2-3
abundance: -
d_gene: -

CDR3aa: CASRKTGDPYEQYF
CDR3nt: TGTGCCAGCAGGAAGACAGGGGATCCCTACGAGCAGTACTTC
v_gene: TRBV12-3/TRBV12-4
j_gene: TRBJ2-7
abundance: -
d_gene: TRBD1

CDR3aa: CASSLLAGWVTDTQYF
CDR3nt: TGTGCCAGCAGCTTACTTGCGGGATGGGTGACAGATACGCAGTATTTT
v_gene: TRBV7-3
j_gene: TRBJ2-3
abundance: -
d_gene: -

CDR3aa: CASSQDVSEQYF
CDR3nt: TGTGCCAGCAGCCAAGATGTTTCCGAGCAGTACTTC
v_gene: TRBV3-1
j_gene: TRBJ2-7
abundance: -
d_gene: -

CDR3aa: CASRDGQSSYNEQFF
CDR3nt: TGTGCCAGCAGGGACGGCCAAAGCTCCTACAATGAGCAGTTCTTC
v_gene: TRBV6-5
j_gene: TRBJ2-1
abundance: -
d_gene: -

CDR3aa: CASSQRTYEQFF
CDR3nt: TGTGCCAGCAGCCAAAGGACGTATGAGCAGTTCTTC
v_gene: TRBV9
j_gene: TRBJ2-1
abundance: few
d_gene: -

CDR3aa: CASSIRDRGYNEQFF
CDR3nt: TGTGCCAGCAGCATCCGGGACAGGGGATACAATGAGCAGTTCTTC
v_gene: TRBV7-9
j_gene: TRBJ2-1
abundance: -
d_gene: TRBD1

CDR3aa: CAISVAGGLTDTQYF
CDR3nt: TGTGCCATCAGTGTTGCGGGAGGTTTAACAGATACGCAGTATTTT
v_gene: TRBV10-3
j_gene: TRBJ2-3
abundance: few
d_gene: TRBD2

CDR3aa: CASTAQGSGYTF
CDR3nt: TGTGCCAGCACCGCACAGGGTTCTGGCTACACCTTC
v_gene: TRBV28
j_gene: TRBJ1-2
abundance: few
d_gene: -

CDR3aa: CSAELGGSYNEQFF
CDR3nt: TGCAGCGCTGAGCTCGGCGGGAGCTACAATGAGCAGTTCTTC
v_gene: TRBV29-1
j_gene: TRBJ2-1
abundance: once
d_gene: TRBD2

CDR3aa: CASSLNREESEQYF
CDR3nt: TGCGCCAGCAGCTTGAATAGGGAGGAGTCCGAGCAGTACTTC
v_gene: TRBV5-1
j_gene: TRBJ2-7
abundance: -
d_gene: -

CDR3aa: CASSLLGLASNEQFF
CDR3nt: TGTGCCAGCAGCTTGTTGGGACTAGCATCGAATGAGCAGTTCTTC
v_gene: TRBV5-4
j_gene: TRBJ2-1
abundance: -
d_gene: TRBD2

CDR3aa: CASSQTPQRGEQYF
CDR3nt: TGCGCCAGCAGCCAGACGCCGCAAAGAGGGGAGCAGTACTTC
v_gene: TRBV5-1
j_gene: TRBJ2-7
abundance: -
d_gene: -

CDR3aa: CASSFDRGWETQYF
CDR3nt: TGTGCCAGCAGTTTCGACAGGGGCTGGGAGACCCAGTACTTC
v_gene: TRBV27
j_gene: TRBJ2-5
abundance: many
d_gene: TRBD1

CDR3aa: CSVERWGQTMNTEAFF
CDR3nt: TGCAGCGTTGAAAGGTGGGGACAGACCATGAACACTGAAGCTTTCTTT
v_gene: TRBV29-1
j_gene: TRBJ1-1
abundance: few
d_gene: TRBD1

CDR3aa: CSASGTSGSNEQFF
CDR3nt: TGCAGTGCTTCCGGGACTAGCGGGAGTAATGAGCAGTTCTTC
v_gene: TRBV20-1
j_gene: TRBJ2-1
abundance: -
d_gene: TRBD2

CDR3aa: CASSLVEAREQYF
CDR3nt: TGCGCCAGCAGCTTGGTAGAGGCTCGAGAGCAGTACTTC
v_gene: TRBV5-1
j_gene: TRBJ2-7
abundance: -
d_gene: -

CDR3aa: CAWTRREEKLFF
CDR3nt: TGTGCCTGGACTAGGAGGGAGGAAAAACTGTTTTTT
v_gene: TRBV30
j_gene: TRBJ1-4
abundance: -
d_gene: -

CDR3aa: CASSLSPGFALDTQYF
CDR3nt: TGTGCCAGCAGTTTGTCCCCGGGATTCGCGCTGGATACGCAGTATTTT
v_gene: TRBV28
j_gene: TRBJ2-3
abundance: -
d_gene: -

CDR3aa: CASSPGGESYEQYF
CDR3nt: TGTGCCAGCAGCCCGGGGGGGGAGTCCTACGAGCAGTACTTC
v_gene: TRBV7-6
j_gene: TRBJ2-7
abundance: -
d_gene: TRBD2

CDR3aa: CSAREGTGGPYGYTF
CDR3nt: TGCAGTGCTCGAGAGGGGACAGGGGGTCCCTATGGCTACACCTTC
v_gene: TRBV20-1
j_gene: TRBJ1-2
abundance: few
d_gene: TRBD1

CDR3aa: CASSRGTSYVEQFF
CDR3nt: TGTGCCAGCAGTAGAGGGACTAGCTACGTTGAGCAGTTCTTC
v_gene: TRBV2
j_gene: TRBJ2-1
abundance: -
d_gene: TRBD2

CDR3aa: CASNPGLEDTQYF
CDR3nt: TGTGCCAGCAACCCGGGACTAGAGGATACGCAGTATTTT
v_gene: TRBV2
j_gene: TRBJ2-3
abundance: -
d_gene: TRBD2

CDR3aa: CSADGSGTSGSGEQFF
CDR3nt: TGCAGTGCTGACGGATCCGGGACTAGCGGGAGTGGTGAGCAGTTCTTC
v_gene: TRBV20-1
j_gene: TRBJ2-1
abundance: few
d_gene: TRBD2